The T cell receptor (beta chain) under discussion was sequenced for a study of identical twins. The table lists this clonotype with a few counts. TCRdb fed the 5' RACE reads into MiXCR, producing one record per CDR3 protein. The table has hundreds of thousands of distinct CDR3 sequences, 9% to 15% seen once; the top ten hold 1.5% to 2%. Germline V gene data show CDR1 as SGDLS and CDR2 as YYNGEE. Losses at the gene ends were 3 bases for V and 5 bases for J; bases not matched to a gene: 9. The CDR3 runs 16 residues. This same sample was also part of a study on yellow fever vaccine responses in identical twins. That study adds: Reported findings indicate that twins' vaccine T cell responses seemed partially convergent, partially personalized.

The chain couples TRBV9 to TRBJ2-3, with 10 bases fitting TRBD2. The receptor comes from a woman aged 18 to 35 in good health. The sequenced sample was PBMCs. The CDR3 loop reads CASSGSGGASGDTQYF. The CDR3 DNA reads as TGTGCCAGCAGCGGGAGCGGGGGGGCCTCCGGAGATACGCAGTATTTT.